This TCR beta chain was recovered during a study of T-cell memory formation after mild COVID-19. Study at large: Each donor largely had its own TCR clusters. Study outcomes and limitations: Clones that contracted clustered mainly in CM and EM if CD4+ and in EMRA if CD8+.

With regard to this clonotype: Its specificity is not known.

MiXCR, applied by TCRdb to the 5' RACE reads, yields one record per CDR3 protein. The table has roughly 200,000 distinct CDR3 sequences, about 22% seen once. Germline CDR1 reads SEHNR; CDR2 reads FQNEAQ (reference sequence). This CDR3 has 15 residues. The V gene end was trimmed by 5 bases and the J gene end by 3 bases; junction bases not matched to a gene: 8. This chain connects TRBV7-9 to TRBJ2-7; TRBD1 aligns across 9 bases. The sequencing input was PBMCs or a T cell subset sorted from them (not recorded which). The receptor was derived from an adult woman who had mild COVID-19 (a few samples of this study predate the infection). Cell type and time point are not known. The CDR3 region is CASSLLQGAFYEQYF. CDR3 in DNA: TGTGCCAGCAGCCTACTACAGGGGGCATTCTACGAGCAGTACTTC.